Below, 5 T cell receptor beta chains from the same sample are listed, as sequenced in a study of ipilimumab plus nivolumab after autologous stem cell transplantation. Method: immunoSEQ multiplex PCR; TCRdb's copy keeps in-frame clones and lacks some. Seen here are tens of thousands of clones, approximately 86% observed once, and the top ten hold 2% to 2.5%. The sample consisted of PBMCs, taken in a trial of ipilimumab plus nivolumab as post-transplant consolidation. These receptors all come from a male donor with diffuse large B-cell lymphoma.

This chain links TRBV7-3 with TRBJ2-1, with D perhaps TRBD2 (6 bases). Germline values: CDR1 SGHTA, CDR2 FQGTGA. The CDR3 loop spans 15 amino acids. Trimming removed 1 base at V and 10 bases at J, with 17 bases between. CDR3 in amino acids: CASSLRGTSYPEQFF. The DNA for the CDR3 is TGTGCCAGCAGCTTAAGAGGGACTTCCTACCCGGAGCAGTTCTTC.

V is TRBV6-5 and J is TRBJ2-7, with TRBD2 as a possible D gene (6 bases). V lost 6 bases to trimming and J lost 1 base, with 16 bases between them. Germline CDR1 and CDR2: MNHEY and SVGAGI. The CDR3 has 15 residues. Here the CDR3 reads CASSPSRGASYEQYF. DNA for the CDR3: TGTGCCAGCAGCCCCTCCCGCGGGGCATCCTACGAGCAGTACTTC.

The chain recombines TRBV25-1 with TRBJ1-1, with 8 bases that match TRBD1. V gave up 3 bases and J gave up 0 bases; unmatched junction bases: 6. This CDR3 comprises 16 residues. Germline-derived CDR1 and CDR2 are MGHDK and SYGVNS. The CDR3 sequence is CASSEAGGIVNTEAFF. In nucleotides, the CDR3 is TGTGCCAGCAGTGAGGCAGGGGGCATAGTGAACACTGAAGCTTTCTTT.

The CDR3 here is CASTMDGRKNQPQHF. CDR3 DNA: TGTGCCAGCACCATGGACGGGAGAAAGAATCAGCCCCAGCATTTT. The chain is built from TRBV6-6 and TRBJ1-5, with D uncertain. The CDR3 contains 15 residues. The germline V gene encodes CDR1 MNHNY and CDR2 SVGAGI (reference sequence). Trimming took off 7 bases at V and 4 bases at J, with 17 bases between the two ends.

The chain combines TRBV6-4 with TRBJ2-3; 9 bases fit TRBD2. The CDR3 is 16 amino acids. With V trimmed by 0 bases and J by 2 bases, 3 bases remained unmatched. The V gene's germline CDR1 is MRHNA and CDR2 SNTAGT. The CDR3 loop is CASSDSSGGYTDTQYF. The CDR3 region has the DNA TGTGCCAGCAGTGACTCTAGCGGGGGTTACACAGATACGCAGTATTTT.